This T cell receptor beta chain was profiled in a study of cytotoxic CD8 clonotypes in ibrutinib-treated CLL. Study context: Once treatment had gone on for a median of around 11 months, range 6 to 36, response samples were drawn. Across samples, productive templates numbered some 250,000 and productive rearrangements reached approximately 100,000 on average.

Notes on the study in general: At the start, clonality exceeded age-matched healthy donors and followed circulating CD8+ T-cell counts.

The CDR3 is 15 amino acids. V lost 3 bases and J 0 bases, leaving 9 bases between the germline ends. Per germline, CDR1 MNHNS and CDR2 SASEGT. Worth noting for this clone: What it recognizes is unknown. This specimen includes other DNA sequences encoding the same CDR3.

Roughly 2.1 micrograms of genomic DNA came from cryopreserved PBMCs for TCR beta libraries. Clones were read by immunoSEQ multiplex PCR, and TCRdb kept only the in-frame ones, dropping some. The table shows tens of thousands of clones, with around four fifths occurring only once. This sequence originates from a human donor with chronic lymphocytic leukemia. Specimen: PBMCs, collected after 24 months of ibrutinib treatment. This chain uses TRBV6-1 with TRBJ1-5; D is undetermined. For the CDR3, the DNA is TGTGCCAGCAGTGAGGGTAGCTATAGCAATCAGCCCCAGCATTTT. This gives the protein CASSEGSYSNQPQHF.